This T cell receptor (beta chain) was recovered during a study of cytomegalovirus exposure and HLA in healthy donors. Vbeta (60) and Jbeta (13) primers were used in the PCR. Clones were sequenced by immunoSEQ multiplex PCR, and TCRdb holds only the in-frame ones, with some missing. In all, the sample yields approximately 80,000 clones. Trimming shortened V by 8 bases and J by 4 bases, and 15 bases separated the two germline ends. Germline V lookup: CDR1 MNHEY, CDR2 SVGAGI. The CDR3 is 14 amino acids. The chain joins TRBV6-5 to TRBJ1-3, with D maybe TRBD1 (5 bases). The sample taken for sequencing was PBMCs. This TCR came from a woman younger than 45 in good health and CMV-seronegative. CDR3 region: CASWGVGKGNTIYF. Written as DNA, the CDR3 is TGTGCCAGCTGGGGGGTCGGTAAGGGAAACACCATATATTTT.